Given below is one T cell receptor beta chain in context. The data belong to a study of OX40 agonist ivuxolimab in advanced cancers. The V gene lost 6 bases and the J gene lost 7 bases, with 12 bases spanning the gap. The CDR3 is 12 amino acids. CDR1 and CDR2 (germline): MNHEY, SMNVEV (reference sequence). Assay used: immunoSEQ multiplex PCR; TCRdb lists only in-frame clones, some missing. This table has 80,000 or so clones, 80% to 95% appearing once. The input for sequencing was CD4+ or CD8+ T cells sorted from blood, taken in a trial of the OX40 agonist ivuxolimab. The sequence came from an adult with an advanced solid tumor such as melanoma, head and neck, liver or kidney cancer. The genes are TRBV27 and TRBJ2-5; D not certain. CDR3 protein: CASSALGATQYF. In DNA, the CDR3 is TGTGCCAGCAGCGCCCTGGGTGCGACCCAGTACTTC.